This T cell receptor (beta chain) is from a study of OX40 agonist ivuxolimab in advanced cancers. Across the study: Patients took ivuxolimab, an agonistic anti-OX40 (CD134) antibody. Study findings and constraints: Partial responders receiving 0.1-3.0 mg/kg showed among the lowest clonal expansion.

CDR1 is SGHTS and CDR2 is YDEGEE in the germline V gene. Losses at the gene ends were 0 bases for V and 1 base for J; bases not matched to a gene: 10. This CDR3 comprises 18 residues. As concerns this clone: The antigen remains unidentified.

Sequenced by immunoSEQ multiplex PCR; TCRdb stores in-frame clones only, minus some. There are around 94,000 clones in the sample; more than 75% occur only once, and approximately 0.78% lies in the top ten. This sequence joins TRBV5-8 and TRBJ1-1; 9 nucleotides match TRBD1. The source is an adult with an advanced solid tumor such as melanoma, head and neck, liver or kidney cancer. The material was CD4+ or CD8+ T cells sorted from blood, obtained in a trial of the OX40 agonist ivuxolimab. CDR3 sequence (DNA): TGTGCCAGCAGCTTGGCTTGGGGCCCGGGACAGGGGAACACTGAAGCTTTCTTT. It specifies CASSLAWGPGQGNTEAFF. Variable domain in full (rest from reference TRBV5-8 and TRBJ1-1): EAGVTQSPTHLIKTRGQQATLRCSPISGHTSVYWYQQALGLGLQFLLWYDEGEERNRGNFPPRFSGRQFPNYSSELNVNALELEDSALYLCASSLAWGPGQGNTEAFFGQGTRLTVV.